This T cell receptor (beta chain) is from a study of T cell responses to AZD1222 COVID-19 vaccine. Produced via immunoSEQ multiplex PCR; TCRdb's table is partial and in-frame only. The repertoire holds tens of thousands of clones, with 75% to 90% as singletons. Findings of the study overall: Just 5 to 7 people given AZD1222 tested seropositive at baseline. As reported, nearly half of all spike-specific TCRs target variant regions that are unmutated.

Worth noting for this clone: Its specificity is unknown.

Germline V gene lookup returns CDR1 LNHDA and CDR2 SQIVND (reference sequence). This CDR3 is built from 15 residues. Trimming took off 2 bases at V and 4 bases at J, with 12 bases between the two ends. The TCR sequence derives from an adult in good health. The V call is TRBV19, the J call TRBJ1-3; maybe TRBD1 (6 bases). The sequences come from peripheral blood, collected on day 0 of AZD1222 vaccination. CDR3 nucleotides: TGTGCCAGTAGTATAACAGGGCTCCACGGAAACACCATATATTTT. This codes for CASSITGLHGNTIYF. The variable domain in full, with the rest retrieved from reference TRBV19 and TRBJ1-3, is DGGITQSPKYLFRKEGQNVTLSCEQNLNHDAMYWYRQDPGQGLRLIYYSQIVNDFQKGDIAEGYSVSREKKESFPLTVTSAQKNPTAFYLCASSITGLHGNTIYFGEGSWLTVV.